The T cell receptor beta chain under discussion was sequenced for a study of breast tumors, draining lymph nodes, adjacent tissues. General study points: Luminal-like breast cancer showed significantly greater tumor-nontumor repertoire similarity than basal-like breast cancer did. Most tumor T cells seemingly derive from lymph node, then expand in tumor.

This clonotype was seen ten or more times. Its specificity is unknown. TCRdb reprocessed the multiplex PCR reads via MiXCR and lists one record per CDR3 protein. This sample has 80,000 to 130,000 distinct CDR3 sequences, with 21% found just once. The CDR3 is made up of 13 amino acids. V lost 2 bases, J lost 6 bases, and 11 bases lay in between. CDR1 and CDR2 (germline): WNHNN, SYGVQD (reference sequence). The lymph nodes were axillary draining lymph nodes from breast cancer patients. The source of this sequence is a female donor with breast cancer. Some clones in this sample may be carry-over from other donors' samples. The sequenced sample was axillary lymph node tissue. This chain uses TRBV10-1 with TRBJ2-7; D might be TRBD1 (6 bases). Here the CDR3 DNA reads TGCGCCAGCAGTGAGACAGGGTTCTGCGAGCAGTACTTC. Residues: CASSETGFCEQYF.